What follows are 18 T cell receptor beta chains derived from one specimen sequenced in a study of regulatory T cells in long-lasting Graves disease. Combining iRepertoire HTBI primers with Arm-PCR of CDR3 regions, the authors built TCR beta libraries. In TCRdb, the multiplex PCR reads were re-called with MiXCR into one record per CDR3 protein. The table lists roughly 360,000 distinct CDR3 sequences, 20% to 25% of them singletons. Time point reported: persistent/refractory GD, antithyroid drugs over 5 years with positive TRAb. Preparation of the TCR library used RNA extracted from PBMCs. The source material was peripheral blood mononuclear cells (PBMCs), sampled when the disease was refractory, from a patient treated with antithyroid drugs. These receptors all come from a middle-aged woman with Graves disease.

This clonotype was detected a few times. The rearrangement uses TRBV7-9 and TRBJ1-1; no clear D. The germline CDR1 and CDR2 sequences are SEHNR and FQNEAQ (reference sequence). The CDR3 consists of 14 residues. The V end lost 5 bases, the J end lost 0 bases, and 10 bases lay between the germline ends. The CDR3 spells CASSTNPVNTEAFF. For the CDR3, the DNA is TGTGCCAGCAGCACCAATCCCGTGAACACTGAAGCTTTCTTT.

This clonotype was counted at least ten times. The rearrangement links TRBV6-1 to TRBJ2-5; 7 positions match TRBD1. Germline assignment: CDR1 MNHNS and CDR2 SASEGT. Trimming took 6 bases from V and 1 from J; bases not matched to a gene: 8. This CDR3 has 15 amino acids. CDR3 sequence: CASRRTGTVQETQYF. In nucleotides, the CDR3 is TGTGCCAGCAGGAGGACCGGGACAGTCCAAGAGACCCAGTACTTC.

A few counts support this clonotype. The chain uses TRBV20-1 and TRBJ1-6; D may be TRBD1 (5 bases). The germline V and J ends were trimmed by 0 bases and 10 bases, with 10 bases remaining between them. The germline V gene has CDR1 DFQATT and CDR2 SNEGSKA (reference sequence). The CDR3 spans 13 residues. CDR3 nucleotide sequence: TGCAGTGCTAGAGATCGGTGGGACTCACCCCTCCACTTT. Amino acid sequence: CSARDRWDSPLHF.

Comments on this clonotype: A single base separates this from a much larger clone, so it may be a read error. CDR3 bases: TGTGCCACCAGCGGAGATTCTGTTTCGACAGGGCGGTACGAGCAGTACTTC. It encodes CATSGDSVSTGRYEQYF. The V call is TRBV15, the J call TRBJ2-7, with 7 positions matching TRBD1. The CDR3 totals 17 residues. Germline V gene lookup returns CDR1 LNHNV and CDR2 YYDKDF (reference sequence).

The table lists this clonotype with many counts. The chain recombines TRBV11-2 with TRBJ2-7; a possible D gene is TRBD2 (6 bases). Germline V gene sequence: CDR1 SGHAT, CDR2 FQNNGV. The length of the CDR3 is 15 residues. Trimming removed 6 bases at V and 3 bases at J, with 18 bases between. CDR3: CASRPQVAEYYEQYF. DNA for the CDR3: TGTGCCAGCAGACCCCAGGTAGCGGAATACTACGAGCAGTACTTC.

The CDR3 reads CASSQGGGQYF. The CDR3 DNA is TGTGCCAGCAGCCAGGGCGGAGGGCAGTACTTC. The V gene is TRBV3-1, the J gene TRBJ2-7; tentative D call: TRBD2 (5 bases). In germline, CDR1 is LGHDT, CDR2 YNNKEL (reference sequence). The CDR3 runs 11 residues. Trimming removed 3 bases from V and 9 bases from J, with 9 bases in between.

This clonotype was seen ten or more times. The chain joins TRBV27 to TRBJ2-2; 12 nucleotides match TRBD1. Germline V gene lookup returns CDR1 MNHEY and CDR2 SMNVEV (reference sequence). The CDR3 has 15 residues. The ends lost 4 bases at V and 8 bases at J; junction bases unmatched: 5. CDR3 region: CASSSGTGGGGELFF. CDR3 DNA: TGTGCCAGCAGTTCGGGGACAGGGGGCGGTGGGGAGCTGTTTTTT.

This clonotype was counted at least ten times. The chain couples TRBV11-2 to TRBJ2-7; D uncertain. The CDR3 sequence is 13 residues long. The V gene lost 1 base and the J gene lost 2 bases, with 6 bases spanning the gap. Germline V gene lookup returns CDR1 SGHAT and CDR2 FQNNGV. The chain's CDR3 is CASSLVVAYEQYF. The CDR3 nucleotides are TGTGCCAGCAGCTTAGTTGTGGCCTACGAGCAGTACTTC. The full variable domain, its missing parts supplied by reference TRBV11-2 and TRBJ2-7, is EAGVAQSPRYKIIEKRQSVAFWCNPISGHATLYWYQQILGQGPKLLIQFQNNGVVDDSQLPKDRFSAERLKGVDSTLKIQPAKLEDSAVYLCASSLVVAYEQYFGPGTRLTVT.

This clonotype was counted at least ten times. The V and J genes are TRBV28 and TRBJ1-5, with 7 bases that match TRBD1. With 1 base clipped from V and 9 bases from J, the junction kept 12 bases outside the gene matches. Germline assignment: CDR1 MDHEN and CDR2 SYDVKM. The CDR3 spans 16 residues. CDR3 in amino acids: CASSLFDWGTVRPQHF. CDR3 in DNA: TGTGCCAGCAGTTTATTTGACTGGGGGACAGTACGGCCCCAGCATTTT.

This rearrangement joins TRBV5-1 to TRBJ2-7; TRBD1 aligns across 8 bases. The CDR3 spans 15 residues. Germline CDR1 and CDR2: SGHRS and YFSETQ. J gave up 5 bases and V 1 base, and 8 bases lay outside the gene matches. The CDR3 loop reads CASSLQGAGVDEQYF. The CDR3, as DNA: TGCGCCAGCAGCTTGCAGGGGGCAGGGGTCGACGAGCAGTACTTC. Full variable domain (remainder filled in from reference TRBV5-1 and TRBJ2-7): KAGVTQTPRYLIKTRGQQVTLSCSPISGHRSVSWYQQTPGQGLQFLFEYFSETQRNKGNFPGRFSGRQFSNSRSEMNVSTLELGDSALYLCASSLQGAGVDEQYFGPGTRLTVT.

This clonotype was counted many times. The gene calls are TRBV20-1 and TRBJ2-5; D tentatively fits TRBD1 or TRBD2 (5 bases each). Germline V gene data show CDR1 as DFQATT and CDR2 as SNEGSKA (reference sequence). The CDR3 covers 14 residues. The V gene lost 5 bases and the J gene lost 1 base, with 14 bases spanning the gap. CDR3 in DNA: TGCAGTGCTGGAGCGTGGGACGGCCAAGAGACCCAGTACTTC. Its protein is CSAGAWDGQETQYF.

The chain uses TRBV7-8 and TRBJ2-3, with 13 positions matching TRBD2. Germline-derived CDR1 and CDR2 are SGHVS and FQNEAQ. The CDR3 runs 17 residues. The V segment lost 5 bases and the J segment 8 bases; nucleotides outside the gene matches: 13. The CDR3, as DNA: TGTGCCAGCAGCGTCCGGACTAGCGGGAGTTTAGATGGTACGCAGTATTTT. Protein: CASSVRTSGSLDGTQYF.

CDR3: CASSPGGTEKLFF. The CDR3 DNA sequence: TGTGCCAGCTCCCCAGGGGGCACTGAAAAACTGTTTTTT. The rearrangement joins TRBV18 to TRBJ1-4, with TRBD1 matching over 8 bases. With 6 bases clipped from V and 7 bases from J, the junction kept 4 bases outside the gene matches. This CDR3 has 13 residues. Per the germline V gene, CDR1 is KGHSH and CDR2 is LQKENI.

The rearrangement links TRBV29-1 to TRBJ1-1; 7 positions match TRBD1. Germline CDR1 is SQVTM and CDR2 is ANQGSEA. With 6 bases clipped from V and 9 bases from J, the junction kept 16 bases outside the gene matches. The CDR3 totals 14 residues. The CDR3 bases are TGCAGCGTCGATTGGACAGGAGGCACCGGGCAAGCTTTCTTT. Protein: CSVDWTGGTGQAFF.

This chain links TRBV18 with TRBJ2-7; tentatively, D is TRBD2 (5 bases). V lost 6 bases to trimming and J lost 7 bases, with 13 bases between them. In germline, CDR1 is KGHSH, CDR2 LQKENI. The CDR3 has 12 residues. The CDR3 sequence: CASSTEVGEQYF. The CDR3, as DNA: TGTGCCAGCTCGACGGAGGTTGGGGAGCAGTACTTC.

This clonotype was seen a handful of times. This chain connects TRBV7-9 to TRBJ2-7; TRBD2 aligns across 7 bases. V lost 5 bases, J lost 2 bases, and 6 bases stayed unmatched. The CDR3 runs 14 residues. Per germline, CDR1 SEHNR and CDR2 FQNEAQ (reference sequence). CDR3 nucleotide sequence: TGTGCCAGCAGCCCCAGCGGGGACCCCTACGAGCAGTACTTC. Protein product: CASSPSGDPYEQYF.

The chain combines TRBV10-2 with TRBJ1-5, with D possibly matching TRBD1 (5 bases). This CDR3 is built from 15 residues. V was pared by 3 bases and J by 5 bases, with 14 bases between. Germline values: CDR1 WSHSY, CDR2 SAAADI. In DNA, the CDR3 is TGCGCCAGCAGTGACCTGGACACATGGGATCAGCCCCAGCATTTT. Its translation: CASSDLDTWDQPQHF.

A single count supports this clonotype. The chain links TRBV11-2 to TRBJ2-3; TRBD2 aligns across 7 bases. Trimming removed 4 bases from V and 0 bases from J; junction bases left unmatched: 28. The CDR3 loop spans 23 amino acids. Germline V gene data show CDR1 as SGHAT and CDR2 as FQNNGV. CDR3 sequence reads: CASSSPPLRREKHPGYSTDTQYF. Here the CDR3 DNA reads TGTGCCAGCAGCTCCCCACCCTTGAGGCGGGAGAAACACCCGGGCTATAGCACAGATACGCAGTATTTT.